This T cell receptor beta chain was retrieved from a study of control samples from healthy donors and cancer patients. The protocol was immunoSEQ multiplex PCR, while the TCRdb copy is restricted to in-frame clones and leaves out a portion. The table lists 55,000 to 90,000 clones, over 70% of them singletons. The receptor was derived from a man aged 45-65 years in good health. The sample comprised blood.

CDR3 DNA sequence: TGTGCCAGCAGCACCCAGGGGGGGGATCAGCCCCAGCATTTT. This encodes CASSTQGGDQPQHF. The rearrangement uses TRBV28 and TRBJ1-5; the match to TRBD1 covers 7 bases. This CDR3 is built from 14 residues. The J segment lost 5 bases and the V segment lost 6 bases, leaving 7 bases of the junction unmatched. The germline gives CDR1 MDHEN, CDR2 SYDVKM.